This T cell receptor (beta chain) was sequenced for a study of identical twins. This clonotype was counted only a few times. The junction had 15 bases not matched to a gene; V was cut back by 6 bases and J by 4 bases. Germline V gene data show CDR1 as MRHNA and CDR2 as SNTAGT. The CDR3 consists of 17 residues. Via MiXCR, TCRdb re-called the 5' RACE reads, giving one row per CDR3 protein. Among around 670,000 distinct CDR3 sequences listed, around 6% were seen once. This TCR was recovered from a man between 18 and 35 years old in good health. The specimen sequenced was naive T cells sorted from blood. The chain has TRBV6-4 and TRBJ1-1; 9 nucleotides agree with TRBD1. The CDR3: CASRALGQGGRGTEAFF. Here the CDR3 DNA reads TGTGCCAGCAGGGCGCTGGGACAGGGAGGTAGGGGCACTGAAGCTTTCTTT.